These 21 T cell receptor beta chains were all obtained from the same sample, sequenced in a study of T cell responses to AZD1222 COVID-19 vaccine. Data came from immunoSEQ multiplex PCR; TCRdb stores just in-frame clones and leaves some out. The table includes roughly 190,000 clones, around nine tenths detected once. The source material was peripheral blood, sampled 28 days after the second dose of the MenACWY control vaccine. Receptors were obtained from an adult who received the MenACWY meningococcal vaccine as a control.

V and J are TRBV12-3 or TRBV12-4 and TRBJ1-2; TRBD1 might be the D (5 bases). V was trimmed by 3 bases and J by 8 bases, leaving 13 bases between them. There are 13 residues in the CDR3. The DNA of the CDR3 is TGTGCCAGCAGTTTGGGCAGGGCGCTCGGCTACACCTTC. As protein: CASSLGRALGYTF.

V and J are TRBV5-5 and TRBJ2-5; 9 bases are a match to TRBD2. The CDR3 is 15 amino acids. Germline CDR1 SGHKS, CDR2 YYEKEE (reference sequence). Trimming cost V 2 bases and J 3 bases; bases outside gene matches: 5. This CDR3 reads CASSLVREGEETQYF. Here the CDR3 DNA reads TGTGCCAGCAGCTTAGTGCGGGAGGGGGAAGAGACCCAGTACTTC. The full variable domain, completed using reference TRBV5-5 and TRBJ2-5, is DAGVTQSPTHLIKTRGQQVTLRCSPISGHKSVSWYQQVLGQGPQFIFQYYEKEERGRGNFPDRFSARQFPNYSSELNVNALLLGDSALYLCASSLVREGEETQYFGPGTRLLVL.

The genes are TRBV25-1 and TRBJ2-1, with D unclear. From germline, CDR1 is MGHDK and CDR2 SYGVNS. The CDR3 runs 11 residues. The ends were cut back, 7 bases at V and 6 bases at J, with 7 bases in the middle. The DNA of the CDR3 is TGTGCCAGCACTACTCGCAATGAGCAGTTCTTC. Translating gives CASTTRNEQFF.

The V call is TRBV4-3, the J call TRBJ1-5; the D is unclear. Deletions cut 8 bases from V and 7 bases from J, with 9 bases between. Germline V gene sequence: CDR1 LGHNA, CDR2 YSLEER. CDR3 length: 11 amino acids. In nucleotides, the CDR3 is TGCGCCAGCCTCAGAGGACAGCCCCAGCATTTT. Encoded protein: CASLRGQPQHF.

The J gene is TRBJ2-1, the V gene TRBV5-4, with 9 bases identical to TRBD1. The V segment lost 3 bases and the J segment 6 bases; nucleotides outside the gene matches: 4. This CDR3 is built from 14 residues. Germline lookup yields CDR1 SGHNT and CDR2 YYREEE (reference sequence). CDR3 loop: CASSSRGQGNEQFF. CDR3 bases: TGTGCCAGCAGCTCGAGGGGACAGGGCAATGAGCAGTTCTTC.

The chain uses TRBV7-3 and TRBJ1-1; the match to TRBD1 covers 7 bases. The CDR3 is made up of 14 amino acids. The V segment lost 5 bases and the J segment 8 bases; nucleotides outside the gene matches: 11. Germline loops: CDR1 SGHTA, CDR2 FQGTGA. The CDR3 DNA reads as TGTGCCAGCAGCGGACAGGTCTTGTCTAGGGAAGCTTTCTTT. Translation: CASSGQVLSREAFF. Combining the CDR3 with reference TRBV7-3 and TRBJ1-1 gives the whole variable domain GAGVSQTPSNKVTEKGKYVELRCDPISGHTALYWYRQSLGQGPEFLIYFQGTGAADDSGLPNDRFFAVRPEGSVSTLKIQRTERGDSAVYLCASSGQVLSREAFFGQGTRLTVV.

The rearrangement links TRBV19 to TRBJ2-5, with D perhaps being TRBD1 or TRBD2 (7 bases each). CDR3 length: 14 amino acids. CDR1 and CDR2 from the germline V gene are LNHDA and SQIVND (reference sequence). The V and J ends lost 3 bases and 5 bases respectively, with 13 bases between them. In nucleotides, the CDR3 is TGTGCCAGTAGTATCAGGGGGGGCGCGGAGACCCAGTACTTC. It is translated as CASSIRGGAETQYF.

The rearrangement uses TRBV9 and TRBJ1-4; 7 bases match TRBD1. V was clipped by 0 bases and J by 5 bases; unmatched bases: 4. CDR3 length: 15 residues. The germline gives CDR1 SGDLS, CDR2 YYNGEE. Here the CDR3 reads CASSVGAGGNEKLFF. The CDR3 nucleotides are TGTGCCAGCAGCGTAGGTGCAGGGGGAAATGAAAAACTGTTTTTT.

The chain links TRBV25-1 to TRBJ2-2; 9 bases fit TRBD2. The trim removed 11 bases at V and 3 bases at J, leaving 10 bases unmatched. Germline-derived CDR1 and CDR2 are MGHDK and SYGVNS. CDR3 length: 15 amino acids. The CDR3 coding sequence is TGTGCCTCCTGTAGCGGGAGACGTGACACCGGGGAGCTGTTTTTT. Protein product: CASCSGRRDTGELFF.

V and J are TRBV7-2 and TRBJ1-4; D gene uncertain. V was clipped by 5 bases and J by 5 bases, with 15 bases between them. Germline lookup yields CDR1 SGHTA and CDR2 FQGNSA. The CDR3 contains 15 residues. The CDR3 DNA reads TGTGCCAGCAGCCTCCGAGAGGGATGGAATGAAAAACTGTTTTTT. The encoded protein is CASSLREGWNEKLFF.

The chain employs TRBV4-2 and TRBJ2-1, with TRBD2 identical over 15 bases. Germline V gene lookup returns CDR1 LGHNA and CDR2 YNFKEQ. Trimming cost V 5 bases and J 5 bases; bases outside gene matches: 10. This CDR3 is built from 18 residues. The CDR3 DNA sequence: TGTGCCAGCAGCTTCCCCCCGGGACTAGCGGGAGGAAACAATGAGCAGTTCTTC. It yields the protein CASSFPPGLAGGNNEQFF.

There are a few counts of this clone. The rearrangement joins TRBV13 to TRBJ2-7, with no clear D. This CDR3 has 13 amino acids. With 2 bases removed from V and 5 bases from J, the gap between germline ends came to 10 bases. Germline V CDR1 and CDR2: PRHDT, FYEKMQ (reference sequence). The CDR3 nucleotides are TGTGCCAGCAGCTTAAGGCTAGAGGACGAGCAGTACTTC. Protein: CASSLRLEDEQYF.

This sequence joins TRBV11-3 and TRBJ1-3, with TRBD1 as a possible D gene (5 bases). CDR3 length: 15 residues. V shed 1 base and J shed 0 bases, with 7 bases lying between them. Looked up from germline, CDR1 is SGHNT and CDR2 is YENEEA. CDR3 in amino acids: CASSLAQASGNTIYF. The CDR3 coding sequence is TGTGCCAGCAGCTTAGCACAGGCCTCTGGAAACACCATATATTTT.

The rearrangement links TRBV9 to TRBJ1-2, with D hard to call. This CDR3 region has 14 residues. Trimming left V 2 bases short and J 0 bases short, with 8 bases between. Germline CDR1 is SGDLS and CDR2 is YYNGEE. In DNA, the CDR3 is TGTGCCAGCAGCGTGGGCGGATCTAACTATGGCTACACCTTC. This gives the protein CASSVGGSNYGYTF.

The chain uses TRBV6-5 and TRBJ1-1; TRBD1 might be the D (5 bases). Germline lookup yields CDR1 MNHEY and CDR2 SVGAGI. V was pared by 2 bases and J by 1 base, with 11 bases between. This CDR3 has 15 amino acids. The CDR3 loop is CASSYPQEGNTEAFF. Here the CDR3 DNA reads TGTGCCAGCAGTTACCCACAGGAAGGGAACACTGAAGCTTTCTTT.

The chain links TRBV4-3 to TRBJ1-2; D remains unclear. This CDR3 spans 15 amino acids. The V end was cut by 0 bases, the J end by 4 bases, with 12 bases between. The V gene's germline CDR1 is LGHNA and CDR2 YSLEER. The DNA of the CDR3 is TGCGCCAGCAGCCAAGATCTCGGGGAGGTCTATGGCTACACCTTC. Protein: CASSQDLGEVYGYTF.

The chain is built from TRBV19 and TRBJ2-1; 14 bases are a match to TRBD2. CDR3 length equals 19 residues. Looked up from germline, CDR1 is LNHDA and CDR2 is SQIVND (reference sequence). Germline trimming cut 2 bases from V and 7 bases from J; bases unmatched to any gene: 13. The CDR3 region is CASSIRLGGLAGVRNEQFF. The CDR3 region has the DNA TGTGCCAGTAGTATACGCTTGGGGGGACTAGCGGGAGTTAGAAATGAGCAGTTCTTC.

This chain's CDR3 is CASSPGPKETQYF. DNA of the CDR3: TGTGCCAGCAGCCCCGGGCCAAAAGAGACCCAGTACTTC. This sequence joins TRBV11-2 and TRBJ2-5; D gene unclear. Trimming took 5 bases from V and 3 from J, leaving 10 bases between them. This CDR3 is built from 13 residues. The germline V gene has CDR1 SGHAT and CDR2 FQNNGV.

The CDR3 is CASSPRPGTDTQYF. As DNA, the CDR3 is TGTGCCAGCAGCCCCCGACCGGGCACAGATACGCAGTATTTT. The gene calls are TRBV7-8 and TRBJ2-3; no clear D. V gave up 5 bases and J gave up 1 base, with 10 bases separating them. Looked up from germline, CDR1 is SGHVS and CDR2 is FQNEAQ. The CDR3 totals 14 residues.

This chain joins TRBV20-1 and TRBJ2-7; the D is unclear. Deletions cut 1 base from V and 10 bases from J, with 11 bases between. Germline values: CDR1 DFQATT, CDR2 SNEGSKA (reference sequence). The CDR3 length is 11 residues. CDR3 coding DNA: TGCAGTGCTAGAGGCCAGATTGAACAGTACTTC. Protein product: CSARGQIEQYF.

In the case of this clone: The sample contains more than one DNA sequence encoding this CDR3. The V gene is TRBV20-1, the J gene TRBJ2-5; tentative D call: TRBD2 (6 bases). Per the germline V gene, CDR1 is DFQATT and CDR2 is SNEGSKA (reference sequence). Deletions cut 6 bases from V and 3 bases from J, with 8 bases between. There are 11 residues in the CDR3. CDR3: CSAEGKETQYF. The CDR3 DNA is TGCAGTGCGGAGGGGAAAGAGACCCAGTACTTC.